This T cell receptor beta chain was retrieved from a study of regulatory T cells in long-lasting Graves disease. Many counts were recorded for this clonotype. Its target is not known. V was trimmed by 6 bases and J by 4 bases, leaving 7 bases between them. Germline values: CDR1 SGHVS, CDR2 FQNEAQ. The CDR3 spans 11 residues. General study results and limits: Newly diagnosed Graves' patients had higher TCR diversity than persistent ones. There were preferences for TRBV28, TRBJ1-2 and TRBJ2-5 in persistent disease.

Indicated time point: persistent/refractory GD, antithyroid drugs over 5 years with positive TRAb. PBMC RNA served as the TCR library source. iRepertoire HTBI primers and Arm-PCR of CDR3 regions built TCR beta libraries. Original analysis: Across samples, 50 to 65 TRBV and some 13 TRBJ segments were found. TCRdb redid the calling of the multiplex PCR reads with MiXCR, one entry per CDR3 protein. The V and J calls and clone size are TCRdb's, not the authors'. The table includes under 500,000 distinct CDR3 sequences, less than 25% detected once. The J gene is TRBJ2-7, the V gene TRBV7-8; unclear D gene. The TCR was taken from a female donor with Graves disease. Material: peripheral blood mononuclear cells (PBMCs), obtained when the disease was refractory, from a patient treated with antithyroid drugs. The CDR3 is CASRLGYEQYF. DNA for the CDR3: TGTGCCAGCAGGCTGGGTTACGAGCAGTACTTC.